Sequencing of this T cell receptor (beta chain) was carried out in a study of shared clonotypes between healthy human individuals. TCRdb's copy holds only in-frame clones and misses some; the assay was immunoSEQ multiplex PCR. The table shows over a million clones, with approximately 96% occurring only once. The ends were cut back, 3 bases at V and 2 bases at J, with 4 bases in the middle. Germline CDR1 is SGHKS and CDR2 is YYEKEE (reference sequence). The CDR3 spans 12 residues. Material for sequencing was naive CD4+ T cells sorted from blood. Sample subset: CD45RA+ positively selected. This sequence originates from a man aged 25-45 years in good health. V usage is TRBV5-5 and J usage is TRBJ2-3; D uncertain. Here the CDR3 reads CASSYSTDTQYF. DNA for the CDR3: TGTGCCAGCAGCTATTCCACAGATACGCAGTATTTT.